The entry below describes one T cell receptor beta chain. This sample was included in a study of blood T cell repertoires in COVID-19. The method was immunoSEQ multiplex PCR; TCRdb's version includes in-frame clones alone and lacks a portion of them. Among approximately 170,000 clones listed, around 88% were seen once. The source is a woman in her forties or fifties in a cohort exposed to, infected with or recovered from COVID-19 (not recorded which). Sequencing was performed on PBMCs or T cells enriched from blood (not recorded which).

CDR3 nucleotide sequence: TGCGCCAGCAGTCCCCCTGCACTAGGAAACACCATATATTTT. This encodes CASSPPALGNTIYF. V gene TRBV23-1 combines with J gene TRBJ1-3; D not certain. TRBV23-1 is designated an ORF whose function remains uncertain. The CDR3 runs to 14 residues. Trimming took 4 bases from V and 4 from J, leaving 11 bases between them.